A single sample is the source of the 27 T cell receptor beta chains below, sequenced in a study of memory CD4+ T cells and cytomegalovirus serostatus. TCRdb's table, derived via immunoSEQ multiplex PCR, lists solely in-frame clones and lacks some. This table has 45,000 to 60,000 clones, 80% to 90% appearing once. The sort gate was single viable CD3+CD4+CD8-CD45RO+ cells for memory CD4+ T cells. Sequencing was done on a sample of memory CD4+ T cells from blood. Source of these receptors: an adult in good health and CMV-seropositive.

The V gene is TRBV28, the J gene TRBJ2-2, with 7 bases identical to TRBD2. With V trimmed by 2 bases and J by 5 bases, 5 bases remained unmatched. This CDR3 comprises 15 residues. Per the germline V gene, CDR1 is MDHEN and CDR2 is SYDVKM. In DNA, the CDR3 is TGTGCCAGCAGTTTAGGGGAGCGGGGTACCGGGGAGCTGTTTTTT. The encoded protein is CASSLGERGTGELFF.

The chain couples TRBV28 to TRBJ2-3; D is uncertain. The CDR3 has 13 residues. V lost 3 bases and J 6 bases, leaving 10 bases between the germline ends. Germline CDR1 MDHEN, CDR2 SYDVKM. The DNA of the CDR3 is TGTGCCAGCAGTTTTTTGCTAGTGGATACGCAGTATTTT. This translates into CASSFLLVDTQYF. Complete variable domain (other parts from reference TRBV28 and TRBJ2-3): DVKVTQSSRYLVKRTGEKVFLECVQDMDHENMFWYRQDPGLGLRLIYFSYDVKMKEKGDIPEGYSVSREKKERFSLILESASTNQTSMYLCASSFLLVDTQYFGPGTRLTVL.

The CDR3 sequence is CASTFRLAGGTNTGELFF. The CDR3 region has the DNA TGTGCCAGCACCTTCAGGCTAGCGGGAGGGACGAACACCGGGGAGCTGTTTTTT. The chain joins TRBV27 to TRBJ2-2, with TRBD2 matching over 12 bases. The CDR3 spans 18 residues. Germline lookup yields CDR1 MNHEY and CDR2 SMNVEV (reference sequence). J was trimmed by 0 bases and V by 7 bases; bases with no gene match: 9.

The rearrangement uses TRBV28 and TRBJ2-5; no firm D call. The CDR3 sequence is 13 residues long. Deletions cut 3 bases from V and 2 bases from J, with 7 bases between. Germline V gives CDR1 MDHEN, CDR2 SYDVKM. This chain's CDR3 is CASSLPEQETQYF. CDR3 nucleotide sequence: TGTGCCAGCAGTTTGCCAGAACAAGAGACCCAGTACTTC.

The chain is built from TRBV10-3 and TRBJ2-7, with D perhaps TRBD2 (6 bases). The CDR3 loop spans 13 amino acids. The germline CDR1 and CDR2 sequences are ENHRY and SYGVKD. Trimming pared 4 bases from V and 5 bases from J, leaving 12 bases between. This chain's CDR3 is CAISGPGSHEQYF. The CDR3 DNA follows: TGTGCCATCAGTGGGCCCGGGAGCCACGAGCAGTACTTC.

This CDR3 reads CASSYGLGESDTQYF. As DNA, the CDR3 is TGTGCCAGCAGTTACGGGTTGGGGGAATCAGATACGCAGTATTTT. The rearrangement uses TRBV6-5 and TRBJ2-3; the D gene could be TRBD1 or TRBD2 (5 bases each). The V gene lost 2 bases and the J gene lost 4 bases, with 13 bases spanning the gap. This CDR3 region has 15 residues. CDR1 is MNHEY, CDR2 SVGAGI, per germline.

The chain is built from TRBV4-1 and TRBJ1-3; a weak D match, TRBD1 (6 bases). The CDR3 length is 14 residues. Per germline, CDR1 MGHRA and CDR2 YSYEKL. Trimming stripped 4 bases from V and 3 bases from J, with 10 bases between. DNA for the CDR3: TGCGCCAGCAGCCGAGGGGGGGATGGAAACACCATATATTTT. Protein product: CASSRGGDGNTIYF.

The CDR3 is CASSRTVATDTQYF. CDR3 DNA sequence: TGTGCCAGCAGTCGGACGGTGGCTACAGATACGCAGTATTTT. The chain uses TRBV6-5 and TRBJ2-3; no firm D call. Trimming cost V 5 bases and J 3 bases, with 12 bases left between them. Germline V CDR1 and CDR2: MNHEY, SVGAGI. CDR3 length: 14 amino acids.

This chain uses TRBV29-1 with TRBJ2-5; D is unclear. This CDR3 has 10 residues. The V gene's germline CDR1 is SQVTM and CDR2 ANQGSEA. Trimming cost V 6 bases and J 5 bases, with 7 bases left between them. The CDR3 loop reads CSVEKETQYF. The CDR3 DNA reads as TGCAGCGTCGAGAAGGAGACCCAGTACTTC.

This chain uses TRBV5-1 with TRBJ2-7; D is uncertain. Germline CDR1 SGHRS, CDR2 YFSETQ. The CDR3 has 12 amino acids. Trimming removed 4 bases at V and 7 bases at J, with 12 bases between. The CDR3 bases are TGCGCCAGCAGCCCCCAAGTAGGTGAGCAGTACTTC. Translated: CASSPQVGEQYF.

This chain connects TRBV29-1 to TRBJ2-7, with D possibly being TRBD1 or TRBD2 (5 bases each). The length of the CDR3 is 12 residues. Trimming pared 3 bases from V and 6 bases from J, leaving 12 bases between. Germline V CDR1 and CDR2: SQVTM, ANQGSEA. The CDR3 DNA reads TGCAGCGTTGAGGGGGTCCTAGGCGAGCAGTACTTC. It codes for CSVEGVLGEQYF.

The chain combines TRBV7-3 with TRBJ2-1, with 10 bases fitting TRBD2. The CDR3 totals 18 residues. J was trimmed by 8 bases and V by 5 bases; bases with no gene match: 18. Germline V gives CDR1 SGHTA, CDR2 FQGTGA. The CDR3 DNA sequence: TGTGCCAGCAGCCCCTATCCTAGCGGGAGCTTTGGGTCGGATGAGCAGTTCTTC. As protein: CASSPYPSGSFGSDEQFF.

The DNA for the CDR3 is TGTGCCAGCAGCTTGGAAGCAGGAAGCTCTGGAAACACCATATATTTT. Amino acid sequence: CASSLEAGSSGNTIYF. The V gene is TRBV5-5, the J gene TRBJ1-3, with D uncertain. The CDR3 runs to 16 residues. Germline assignment: CDR1 SGHKS and CDR2 YYEKEE (reference sequence). V lost 0 bases and J lost 0, with 10 bases in between.

This clone has a handful of counts. This rearrangement joins TRBV28 to TRBJ2-1; D may be TRBD1 (5 bases). CDR3 length equals 12 residues. V gave up 3 bases and J gave up 10 bases, with 10 bases separating them. Per the germline V gene, CDR1 is MDHEN and CDR2 is SYDVKM. CDR3 bases: TGTGCCAGCAGTTTGCAGGGTTTGGAGCAGTTCTTC. Amino acids: CASSLQGLEQFF.

The rearrangement links TRBV28 to TRBJ1-3; a possible D gene is TRBD1 (5 bases). Deletions cut 6 bases from V and 0 bases from J, with 9 bases between. Looked up from germline, CDR1 is MDHEN and CDR2 is SYDVKM. This CDR3 is 14 amino acids long. Here the CDR3 DNA reads TGTGCCAGCAGGGGACCCAACTCTGGAAACACCATATATTTT. Translating it yields CASRGPNSGNTIYF.

The chain couples TRBV5-6 to TRBJ2-3; D tentatively reads TRBD1 or TRBD2 (5 bases each). This CDR3 is 16 amino acids long. V lost 0 bases to trimming and J lost 1 base, with 12 bases between them. CDR1 is SGHDT and CDR2 is YYEEEE in the germline V gene. CDR3 sequence reads: CASSLEVGTRTDTQYF. The CDR3 DNA reads TGTGCCAGCAGCTTGGAAGTGGGGACGCGCACAGATACGCAGTATTTT.

The chain is built from TRBV4-3 and TRBJ2-2; D unclear. The germline V gene encodes CDR1 LGHNA and CDR2 YSLEER. The V end lost 0 bases, the J end lost 2 bases, and 13 bases lay between the germline ends. The CDR3 runs 17 residues. CDR3: CASSQDQAVANTGELFF. DNA for the CDR3: TGCGCCAGCAGCCAAGATCAGGCAGTCGCTAACACCGGGGAGCTGTTTTTT.

In this sample, this clone turned up once. V gene TRBV27 combines with J gene TRBJ1-2, with D maybe TRBD1 (6 bases). V lost 2 bases, J lost 2 bases, and 12 bases lay in between. Germline V CDR1 and CDR2: MNHEY, SMNVEV (reference sequence). CDR3 length equals 15 residues. This CDR3 is CASSLRTGMNYGYTF. CDR3 in DNA: TGTGCCAGCAGTTTACGAACAGGGATGAACTATGGCTACACCTTC.

The V call is TRBV7-2, the J call TRBJ1-1; D gene unclear. Per germline, CDR1 SGHTA and CDR2 FQGNSA. Trimming took off 5 bases at V and 2 bases at J, with 12 bases between the two ends. The CDR3 length is 14 residues. The CDR3, as DNA: TGTGCCAGCAGCCTCCGACACGTAAACACTGAAGCTTTCTTT. It codes for CASSLRHVNTEAFF.

The genes are TRBV28 and TRBJ2-3, with D tentatively TRBD2 (6 bases). CDR1 and CDR2 from the germline V gene are MDHEN and SYDVKM. Trimming took 8 bases from V and 9 from J, leaving 21 bases between them. The CDR3 consists of 14 residues. The DNA for the CDR3 is TGTGCCAGCGGATTGGGACTCGCCGCAAGAACGCAGTATTTT. Translation gives CASGLGLAARTQYF.

The CDR3 protein is CASSQGQSSLNEQFF. The CDR3 coding sequence is TGTGCCAGCAGCCAGGGACAGTCTTCACTCAATGAGCAGTTCTTC. The V gene is TRBV5-8, the J gene TRBJ2-1; TRBD1 matches at 7 bases. V shed 4 bases, J shed 6 bases, and the junction held 10 bases outside the gene matches. The CDR3 runs to 15 residues. Germline assignment: CDR1 SGHTS and CDR2 YDEGEE.

CDR3 nucleotide sequence: TGCGCCAGCAGCCACCCCGTGGGACGTGGCTACACCTTC. Its protein is CASSHPVGRGYTF. J is TRBJ1-2 and V is TRBV4-1, with D possibly TRBD1 on 5 matching bases. V was shortened by 3 bases and J by 7 bases, with 12 bases between the two germline ends. The germline V gene has CDR1 MGHRA and CDR2 YSYEKL. The CDR3 has 13 residues.

The J gene is TRBJ1-1, the V gene TRBV19; D is possibly TRBD1 (5 bases). With 3 bases removed from V and 6 bases from J, the gap between germline ends came to 14 bases. The CDR3 runs 14 residues. CDR1 is LNHDA, CDR2 SQIVND, per germline (reference sequence). The CDR3 loop reads CASSIRDGASEAFF. The CDR3 DNA sequence: TGTGCCAGTAGTATTAGGGACGGGGCGTCTGAAGCTTTCTTT.

This chain uses TRBV10-3 with TRBJ1-3, with TRBD1 as a possible D gene (5 bases). The CDR3 sequence is 12 residues long. V was pared by 2 bases and J by 7 bases, with 6 bases between. Germline CDR1 is ENHRY and CDR2 is SYGVKD. The CDR3: CAISEGGNTIYF. The CDR3 coding sequence is TGTGCCATCAGTGAGGGGGGGAACACCATATATTTT.

The chain has TRBV28 and TRBJ2-1; no firm D call. Germline loops: CDR1 MDHEN, CDR2 SYDVKM. The CDR3 extends over 15 amino acids. Trimming stripped 5 bases from V and 0 bases from J, with 11 bases between. CDR3 DNA: TGTGCCAGCAGTCCCCCGCCGGGCTCCTACAATGAGCAGTTCTTC. It is translated as CASSPPPGSYNEQFF.

The chain is built from TRBV5-1 and TRBJ1-1; possibly TRBD1 for D (6 bases). Per the germline V gene, CDR1 is SGHRS and CDR2 is YFSETQ. Trimming took off 4 bases at V and 2 bases at J, with 15 bases between the two ends. The CDR3 consists of 15 residues. The DNA of the CDR3 is TGCGCCAGCAGCGCCTCATTGGACAGCAACACTGAAGCTTTCTTT. This translates into CASSASLDSNTEAFF.

The chain recombines TRBV19 with TRBJ1-2; 9 positions agree with TRBD1. V shed 2 bases and J 0 bases; nucleotides not matched to a gene: 4. This CDR3 is built from 16 residues. From germline, CDR1 is LNHDA and CDR2 SQIVND (reference sequence). The CDR3 loop is CASSILTGGSNYGYTF. Written as DNA, the CDR3 is TGTGCCAGTAGTATACTCACAGGGGGCTCTAACTATGGCTACACCTTC.